The sequence of this TCR beta chain was determined in a study of blood T cell repertoires in COVID-19. The germline CDR1 and CDR2 sequences are SEHNR and FQNEAQ (reference sequence). With 0 bases removed from V and 4 bases from J, the gap between germline ends came to 16 bases. The CDR3 runs 16 residues. While infection was still active, Seattle patients were enrolled and then followed longitudinally. Per the original data handling: For nucleated cells, counts were estimated from reference gene primer amplification. Produced via immunoSEQ multiplex PCR; TCRdb's table is partial and in-frame only. Clone size and V and J calls were adopted from that table, with D and trimming inferred from the DNA. The table includes some 71,000 clones, approximately 84% detected once. There are a few counts of this clone.

The origin of this receptor is a man aged 50-59 years with COVID-19, enrolled during active disease. The sample taken for sequencing was peripheral blood. The V call is TRBV7-9, the J call TRBJ2-7, with D maybe TRBD1 (6 bases). This CDR3 reads CASSLAGTLLSYEQYF. The CDR3 DNA reads as TGTGCCAGCAGCTTAGCGGGGACACTGTTATCTTACGAGCAGTACTTC. The full variable domain, completed using reference TRBV7-9 and TRBJ2-7, is DTGVSQNPRHKITKRGQNVTFRCDPISEHNRLYWYRQTLGQGPEFLTYFQNEAQLEKSRLLSDRFSAERPKGSFSTLEIQRTEQGDSAMYLCASSLAGTLLSYEQYFGPGTRLTVT.